This T cell receptor (beta chain) is from a study of graft-versus-host responses after intestinal transplantation (dated by TCRdb to the early 2020s). Notes on the research overall: Recipients received multivisceral, liver-intestinal, or isolated intestinal transplants. Every recipient was given anti-thymocyte globulin induction, then maintenance tacrolimus and steroids for about 3 years. Graft-versus-host and host-versus-graft alloreactive T cell clones were tracked in the graft, circulation and bone marrow after intestinal transplantation using bulk TCR-beta CDR3 sequencing. Alloreactive clones were identified by sequencing pre-transplant mixed lymphocyte reaction products and comparing these products with unstimulated pre-transplant donor and recipient T cells. The cohort enrolled some 23 intestinal transplant recipients including one retransplant, and a few patients lacking pretransplant specimens were excluded. Donor T cell macrochimerism was defined as a peak of at least 4% donor T cells among recipient peripheral blood mononuclear cells. Instead of going to the commercial service, samples from a few later patients were sequenced in-house on an Illumina MiSeq and processed with MiXCR.

In the paper's terms, the time point label means: cells obtained before transplantation from donor or recipient. CD3+CD4+ and CD3+CD8+ populations were FACS-sorted from unstimulated pre-transplant donor and recipient cells taken from spleen or lymph nodes. Receptor libraries were prepared by the immunoSEQ multiplex PCR assay. In most patients, genomic DNA was isolated using the Qiagen DNeasy Blood and Tissue Kit and sent frozen to Adaptive Biotechnologies for TCR sequencing. Adaptive Biotechnologies carried out high-throughput TCR-beta CDR3 sequencing of genomic DNA for most patients. Per the source publication's procedure: TCR sequencing data were retrieved from Adaptive's ImmunoSEQ software for around 18 patients, whereas a few other patients were processed with MiXCR and VDJtools. To correct CD4 versus CD8 sorting errors, any sequence found in both subsets at a frequency ratio below 5:1 was removed. CDR3 nucleotide sequences shared between donor and recipient were removed because their origin could not be assigned. To count as alloreactive, a clone needed at least 2-fold expansion over unstimulated cells and a minimum CFSE-low frequency of 0.002% (template counts) or 0.001% (read counts). Clones were considered mappable if detected in sequenced pre-transplant spleen, lymph node, or MLR CFSE-low populations of the donor or recipient. Cumulative frequency of alloreactive clones was calculated as a percentage of all sequences weighted by copy number. TCRdb stores this immuneACCESS table with in-frame sequences only. Part of the clones is absent; in the studies checked, under half of the shortfall reflects unresolved V genes, and no reason is known for the rest. That table furnishes V, J and clone size, whereas the DNA furnished D and trimming. Counted in this sample were tens of thousands of clones; roughly nine tenths of them appeared once. The ten largest make up 0.28% of the sample.

With respect to this clone: It has no known antigen specificity. One base away there is no much larger clone; base qualities are not given. At the DNA level, this CDR3 is encoded by other sequences in the same sample as well.

The paper's findings and limits, for the study overall: Peak levels of circulating GvH clones were associated with declines in HvG clones early after transplant. Conclusions were limited by the relatively low number and heterogeneity of intestinal transplant patients. Patients with donor T cell macrochimerism had high GvH to HvG T cell clonal ratios in their allografts. GvH clones were found in recipient bone marrow, and some of the GvH clones appeared earlier in ileal mucosa or blood, which is consistent with an intestinal mucosal origin.

This receptor was obtained from a human donor who was the organ donor for an intestinal transplant. This material consisted of unstimulated CD4+ T cells sorted from spleen or lymph node cells, taken before transplant.

Read as DNA, the sequence is TGTGCCAGCAGTTTAGGCAGTTATAGCAATCAGCCCCAGCATTTT. Its product reads: CASSLGSYSNQPQHF. The receptor chain draws on TRBV27 and TRBJ1-5; no D gene is confidently identified. The CDR1 and CDR2 encoded by the germline V gene (reference sequence) are MNHEY and SMNVEV. Trimming removed 2 bases from V and 0 bases from J, leaving 8 bases between the germline ends. Its CDR3 holds 15 amino acids, cysteine through phenylalanine. This entry keeps only the CDR3 DNA: 45 bases, framed from base 1.